This TCR beta chain was profiled in a study of blood T cell repertoires in COVID-19 (dated by TCRdb to the early 2020s). Regarding the study in general: Samples covering the acute and convalescent phases of COVID-19 were provided by collaborators in the United States, Italy and Spain. Sample metadata almost always included a de-identified subject ID, COVID-19 status, age in years and sex. Subjects who had been exposed to COVID-19, were actively infected with it, or had recovered from it provided the deeply sampled blood TCRbeta repertoires that made up the dataset. The samples were drawn from two sources: the first 160 participants of the ongoing ImmuneRACE study, and 1,200 or so subjects contributed by 6 global collaborators. The prospective study material was composed of cDNA or gDNA derived from T cells, B-cell-depleted T cells, or PBMCs. Where available, HLA class I and class II types were taken from metadata supplied by the sample provider and were not determined by assay-based typing. The repertoires were released in a freely available public database intended as a resource for research on the immune response to SARS-CoV-2.

Its CDR3 holds 16 amino acids, cysteine through phenylalanine. CDR3 DNA is the only sequence kept; it has 48 bases, read in frame from the first base. Deletion took 3 bases off V and 0 bases off J, with a span of 12 bases between the germline ends. CDR1 LNHDA and CDR2 SQIVND were looked up in the germline V gene (reference sequence). The investigation overall reported the following: The quantity of clinical and demographic metadata differed by source and by participant and was supplied without curation.

Concerning this clone: Its binding antigen is unknown. No much larger clone is present one base from it, and per-base qualities are unavailable.

The immunoSEQ Assay, a bias-controlled multiplex PCR, was used to amplify TCRbeta CDR3 regions from genomic DNA. The authors' pipeline ran thus. Nucleated cell counts per sample were estimated from amplification of reference gene primers within the assay. Sequence reads were collapsed and filtered to measure the absolute abundance of every unique TCRbeta CDR3 rearrangement. For each sample, productive Simpson clonality was calculated as the square root of Simpson's diversity index over productive rearrangements. TCRdb re-hosts the immuneACCESS table, in-frame sequences only. Its copies lack some clones; in the studies checked, an unresolved V gene accounts for under half of them, and the cause for the rest is not known. The DNA gave D and trimming, while V, J and clone size come from that table. Recorded for this sample are fewer than 200,000 clones; approximately 88% of them occurred a single time. Together, the top ten hold roughly 9% of the sample.

Participants in the prospective study were aged roughly 18 to 100 years, lived in 20 to 25 United States geographic areas, and enrolled through a virtual design. In the prospective study, cohorts were assigned on the basis of participant-reported clinical history obtained from a screening survey and a study questionnaire. Recovered participants in ImmuneRACE Cohort 3 were defined by two consecutive negative NP/OP PCR tests, clearance by a healthcare professional, or resolution of symptoms. In the prospective study, mobile phlebotomists collected whole blood, serum and a nasopharyngeal or oropharyngeal swab from each participant. Additional blood draws and questionnaires over an approximately two-month period could optionally be provided by prospective study participants. Blood samples from the prospective study were shipped frozen or at room temperature prior to DNA extraction.

The sequenced sample was PBMCs or T cells enriched from blood (not recorded which). The sequence links TRBV19 to TRBJ2-1, with TRBD2 as a weak D call on 6 bases. The receptor was isolated from a young woman who had recovered from COVID-19. The sequence in DNA is TGTGCCAGTAGTATGGCTGGGGGGTACTCCTACAATGAGCAGTTCTTC. It specifies CASSMAGGYSYNEQFF.